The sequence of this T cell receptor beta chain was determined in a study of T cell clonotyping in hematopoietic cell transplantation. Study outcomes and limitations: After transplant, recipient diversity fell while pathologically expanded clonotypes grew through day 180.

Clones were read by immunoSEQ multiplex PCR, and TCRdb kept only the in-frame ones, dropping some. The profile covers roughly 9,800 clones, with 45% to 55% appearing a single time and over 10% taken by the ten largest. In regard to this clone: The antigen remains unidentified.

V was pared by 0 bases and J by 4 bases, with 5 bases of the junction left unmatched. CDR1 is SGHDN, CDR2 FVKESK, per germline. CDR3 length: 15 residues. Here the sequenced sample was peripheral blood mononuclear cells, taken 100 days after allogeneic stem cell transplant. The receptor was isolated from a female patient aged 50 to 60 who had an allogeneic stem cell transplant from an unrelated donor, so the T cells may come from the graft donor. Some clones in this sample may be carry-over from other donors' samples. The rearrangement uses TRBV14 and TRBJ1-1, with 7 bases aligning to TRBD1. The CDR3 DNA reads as TGTGCCAGCAGCCAAGATACAGGGGTGGCCACTGAAGCTTTCTTT. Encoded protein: CASSQDTGVATEAFF.